This T cell receptor beta chain was sequenced in a study of cytomegalovirus exposure and HLA in healthy donors (TCRdb year 2017). Notes on the research overall: An earlier analysis of 587 of the donors reported 276 Gb of sequence data and 100 million to 120 million unique TCR beta sequences obtained from roughly 170 million T cells. An early release that covered about 640 HLA-typed donors contained about 290 gigabases of sequencing data and 75 million to 100 million unique TCR sequences. Among the approximately 400 genotyped donors, more than 70% belonged to the genetic ancestry cluster associated with self-reported Caucasian donors. The study aimed to test whether signatures of past pathogen exposure could be identified by cataloging public T cell receptors. Using immunosequencing, the study profiled T cell repertoires from about 620 subjects and related those repertoires to cytomegalovirus serostatus. In addition to the first cohort of 500 to 850 subjects, a separate validation cohort of 130 or so different subjects was used. The study combined high-throughput TCR immunosequencing, statistical association of individual TCRs with disease status, and machine learning to predict cytomegalovirus infection status. A later analysis re-analyzed previously published TCR beta repertoires from roughly 630 donors and added high-resolution HLA genotyping to study TCR occurrence patterns. In the later analysis, no new phenotypic data were used to find candidate immune exposures; instead, reliance was placed on TCR beta sequences and their occurrence across donors. To decide whether each TCR beta V gene segment behaved as functional or pseudogenic, an earlier analysis of approximately 590 of the donors relied on high-throughput TCR beta sequencing. Alongside the repertoire data, information on donor age, sex, ethnicity and CMV serostatus was compiled. A later genetic analysis took genome-wide SNP genotypes for about 55% of the 666 donors and used that subset as a discovery cohort. Every discovery cohort repertoire had been produced on one sequencing platform. HLA typing included class I and class II loci at four-digit resolution. Typing coverage varied by locus: roughly 620-640 donors for A, B, C, DRB1 and DQB1; approximately 520 for DQA1; approximately 570 for DPA1; around 490 for DPB1. Four to six DR-DQ haplotypes were handled as single units for association and clustering because linkage in the cohort was strong. On average, around 230,000 unique TCR beta nucleotide sequences were sequenced per donor among roughly 430 genotyped donors of the cohort, with around 19% of those sequences being non-productive. General conclusions and limits of the study: In vitro tests confirmed that a few of the cytomegalovirus-associated TCR beta chains recognize cytomegalovirus antigens. Correlated functional status among segregating V segments might be attributable to linkage disequilibrium, but an unknown experimental factor could not be ruled out. In a later genetic analysis, a missense DCLRE1C variant was associated with V-gene and J-gene trimming of TCR beta chains, and the association was replicated in an independent cohort. Because the 87-base-pair reads could not distinguish some IMGT-functional V segments, including TRBV6-2 and TRBV6-3, those segments were excluded. CMV serostatus was the only immune exposure information available for the cohort. Broadly in line with IMGT annotations, most TCR beta V segments showed up in productive rearrangements about 87% or about 30% of the time in an earlier analysis of 450 to 600 of the donors. According to a later genetic analysis, donors in an Asian-associated ancestry cluster had fewer N-insertions in productive TCRs than the approximately 630-donor mean. In a later analysis, several top co-occurrence clusters were reported to appear linked to parvovirus B19, influenza, CMV and Epstein-Barr virus. The study listed approximately 150 TCR beta chains as associated with cytomegalovirus. At a false discovery rate of 0.05, a later analysis linked approximately 18,000 TCR beta sequences to specific HLA alleles. The classifier was reported to diagnose cytomegalovirus status with high specificity and sensitivity in both the original and validation cohorts. The presence/absence analyses assumed that sequencing depth was roughly uniform across donors, and that assumption may not be true. Because HLA typing was unavailable for some donors at each locus, only the typed subset was used in association tests. In a later analysis, the rate of TCR association differed among HLA loci, with DRB1 alleles having the most associated TCRs and HLA-C alleles having the fewest. In a later analysis, most CMV-associated TCR beta chains were found to appear HLA-restricted, with HLA associations seemingly driven largely by CMV exposure. Strong co-occurrence of HLA alleles, especially DR and DQ, made assigning TCR associations to individual alleles difficult. The cohort was sequenced for TCR beta chains only, and without alpha or paired-chain data the features that could be detected were limited. A further reported finding was that TCR beta sequences accurately predicted the HLA-A and HLA-B alleles for most subjects in the first cohort. It was suggested by the authors that the approach could potentially be generalized to other disease states and immunological phenotypes. Most TCR sequences were observed very rarely across donors, whereas some public TCRs were present in many individuals. Compared with equally common non-associated chains, HLA-associated TCR beta chains in a later analysis were more clonally expanded and had lower generation probabilities. The sequencing pipeline was judged likely to have produced a cluster of highly shared sequence variants as a technical artifact. The earlier analysis of about 600 of the donors excluded some 15 rarely observed V segments, including chromosome 9 orphons, because counts were too low.

Remarks on this clone: What antigen it recognizes has not been identified. Base quality data are lacking; no much larger clone is found one base away.

Library generation was performed with the immunoSEQ multiplex PCR assay. For the multiplex PCR, a mixture combining 60 forward primers for TCR Vbeta segments and 13 reverse primers for TCR Jbeta segments was used. The CDR3 region of rearranged TCR beta genes was amplified from genomic DNA by a multiplex PCR assay. The Illumina HiSeq System was used to sequence the amplified TCR beta libraries as 87-base-pair reads. The source study handled its data this way. A later analysis tallied roughly 76 million unique TCR beta chains across the 660 or so repertoires, and about 12 million of those chains were shared by two or more donors. Raw reads were error-corrected and collapsed into unique sequences by a nearest-neighbor algorithm in which closely related sequences were merged to remove PCR and sequencing errors. V, D and J gene segments were assigned by aligning CDR3 sequences to IMGT reference sequences. For a sequence to be retained, at least a six-nucleotide match to both a V gene segment and a J gene segment was required. Rearrangements were classified as productive when the CDR3 lacked stop codons and remained in frame with V and J, and all other rearrangements were classified as non-productive. Following IMGT convention, CDR3 was defined as the stretch from the second conserved V-encoded cysteine to the conserved J-encoded phenylalanine. The earlier analysis of 500 to 600 of the donors excluded sequences that lacked an unambiguous match to a single V gene segment. An earlier analysis of some 500 of the donors classified V segments as functional when productive rearrangements were above 56.7% and as segregating when the standard deviation between donors was above 5%. A statistical classification framework was developed to diagnose cytomegalovirus status using the catalog of TCR beta chain sequences. In a later analysis, TCR nucleotide sequences were compared against IMGT/GENE-DB human TR gene sequences so that V and J genes could be assigned. In a later analysis, CDR3 sequences and most-parsimonious VDJ recombination scenarios were assigned using the TCRdist pipeline. In a later analysis, each TCR beta chain was defined by its CDR3 amino acid sequence together with its V-gene family, and reads lacking a unique V-gene family were excluded. In a later analysis, 500 to 650 highly shared, low-generation-probability nucleotide sequences were removed to address suspected cross-contamination and a sequencing artifact. For each public chain, a later analysis derived a clonal expansion index from normalized ranks of inferred template counts within each repertoire. In a later analysis, generation probabilities were computed with a VDJ recombination model fitted to out-of-frame rearrangements, and the resulting probabilities were checked against IGoR. A later analysis scored TCR-TCR, TCR-HLA and TCR-CMV co-occurrence with hypergeometric tests, applying a repertoire-size bias correction to TCR pairs. A later analysis estimated false discovery rates by permuting HLA or CMV assignments 20 times. In a later analysis, co-occurring TCRs were grouped using DBSCAN, with TCRdist sequence similarity added in when clustering inside HLA-allele-positive subsets. Repertoires with fewer than 30,000 or more than 120,000 public chains were left out of co-occurrence clustering, as were several repertoires with anomalous nucleotide sharing. This is the immuneACCESS table as TCRdb keeps it, with only in-frame sequences that have V and J called. A part of the clones is gone; compared with another copy, unresolved V genes explain less than half, and the rest is unexplained. From that table come the V and J calls and clone size; the DNA was used to work out D and trimming. This sample gives over 150,000 clones in total; 85% of them show up just once. The top ten clonotypes cover 1% of the sample.

The cohort consisted of more than 650 healthy bone marrow donors. At the time of sampling, every cohort member was nominally healthy, though immune exposures that went unrecorded were likely present. The donor was CMV seronegative and belonged to the group of 352 seronegative cohort members. A peripheral blood sample was provided by each donor, and peripheral blood mononuclear cells were used for TCR beta sequencing. Genomic DNA extraction from the blood cell samples was performed with the Qiagen DNeasy Blood Extraction Kit. The CDR3 runs 16 residues from the cysteine to the phenylalanine. Just CDR3 DNA is preserved here, 48 bases in frame from base 1. The junction shows trimming of 2 bases on V and 5 bases on J, plus 18 bases between the germline ends. According to the germline V gene, CDR1 reads SGHAT and CDR2 reads FQNNGV.

Specimen: PBMCs. Recombination linked TRBV11-2 to TRBJ1-1; the D gene is perhaps TRBD1, from 5 matching bases. The TCR was taken from a boy under 10 years old in good health and CMV-seronegative. The encoded CDR3 is CASSLRSSREGTEAFF. The sequence in DNA is TGTGCCAGCAGCTTACGATCCTCCAGGGAGGGGACTGAAGCTTTCTTT.